A selection of T cell receptor beta chains follows, all from one sample in a study of blood T cells in healthy people across ages. In TCRdb, the 5' RACE reads were re-called with MiXCR into one record per CDR3 protein. The repertoire holds roughly 800,000 distinct CDR3 sequences, about three fifths seen once, with 22% in the top ten. Sequencing was done on a sample of blood. The receptors were sampled from a young man in good health. Both conserved end residues are part of each CDR3. The D gene is left open where the match is weak. The size entry is marked missing in some rows and otherwise reads once, few, many or a size class.

>TRBD2|TRBV6-2/TRBV6-3|TRBJ2-4|-
CASSYQPGLAENIQYF
TGTGCCAGCAGTTACCAGCCGGGACTAGCGGAAAACATTCAGTACTTC
>TRBD1|TRBV4-2|TRBJ2-7|once
CASSQATGGDSYEQYF
TGTGCCAGCAGCCAAGCGACAGGGGGGGATTCCTACGAGCAGTACTTC
>-|TRBV3-1|TRBJ2-1|once
CASSQDLLVRYNEQFF
TGTGCCAGCAGCCAAGACTTACTAGTACGGTACAATGAGCAGTTCTTC
>TRBD1|TRBV12-3/TRBV12-4|TRBJ1-2|few
CASSSQGQGTGGYTF
TGTGCCAGCAGTTCCCAGGGACAGGGGACGGGTGGCTACACCTTC
>-|TRBV4-3|TRBJ1-2|few
CASSQGRSYGYTF
TGCGCCAGCAGCCAGGGGAGGAGCTATGGCTACACCTTC
>-|TRBV15|TRBJ2-5|once
CATSRDIGETETQYF
TGTGCCACCAGCAGAGACATCGGGGAGACGGAGACCCAGTACTTC
>-|TRBV7-9|TRBJ2-1|many
CASSPDYNEQFF
TGCGCCAGCAGCCCGGATTACAATGAGCAGTTCTTC
>TRBD2|TRBV5-4|TRBJ2-7|few
CASSSGLGTYEQYF
TGTGCCAGCAGCTCGGGACTAGGAACCTACGAGCAGTACTTC
>-|TRBV25-1|TRBJ2-1|-
CASSEFKATEQFF
TGTGCCAGCAGTGAATTTAAGGCCACTGAGCAGTTCTTC
>-|TRBV6-5|TRBJ2-4|-
CASSFNGENIQYF
TGTGCCAGCAGTTTTAACGGGGAGAACATTCAGTACTTC
>-|TRBV27|TRBJ2-1|once
CASSSNRGEQFF
TGTGCCAGCAGTTCGAATAGGGGCGAGCAGTTCTTC
>TRBD1|TRBV29-1|TRBJ2-5|-
CSIRTGSEIQYF
TGCAGCATACGGACAGGGTCAGAGATCCAGTACTTC
>-|TRBV10-2|TRBJ1-2|-
CASSEAGRHYGYTF
TGCGCCAGCAGTGAAGCAGGCAGACACTATGGCTACACCTTC
>TRBD2|TRBV5-1|TRBJ2-5|-
CASSWRDYKETQYF
TGCGCCAGCAGCTGGAGGGACTACAAAGAGACCCAGTACTTC
>TRBD1|TRBV29-1|TRBJ1-1|-
CSVVEGANTEAFF
TGCAGCGTTGTGGAGGGGGCGAACACTGAAGCTTTCTTT
>-|TRBV6-2/TRBV6-3|TRBJ2-5|-
CASSDLGLQETQYF
TGTGCCAGCAGTGACCTAGGACTCCAAGAGACCCAGTACTTC
>-|TRBV7-9|TRBJ1-2|-
CASSWSSLNYGYTF
TGTGCCAGCAGCTGGTCGTCCTTAAACTATGGCTACACCTTC
>-|TRBV7-9|TRBJ2-5|few
CASSLRGGRQTQYF
TGTGCCAGCAGCCTACGTGGCGGCAGACAGACCCAGTACTTC
>TRBD2|TRBV11-1|TRBJ2-3|few
CASSFFGGGADTQYF
TGTGCCAGCAGCTTTTTCGGCGGGGGAGCAGATACGCAGTATTTT
>-|TRBV20-1|TRBJ1-2|few
CSVPSRALPHYYGYTF
TGCAGTGTCCCATCCCGGGCCCTTCCCCACTACTATGGCTACACCTTC
>-|TRBV29-1|TRBJ2-7|-
CSVHGEGGDYEQYF
TGCAGCGTCCACGGCGAGGGGGGGGACTACGAGCAGTACTTC
>TRBD2|TRBV7-9|TRBJ2-1|many
CASSALADTTYNEQFF
TGTGCCAGCAGCGCCCTAGCGGATACAACGTACAATGAGCAGTTCTTC
>-|TRBV29-1|TRBJ2-1|few
CSVERGLDEQFF
TGCAGCGTTGAAAGGGGTTTGGATGAGCAGTTCTTC
>-|TRBV18|TRBJ1-1|once
CASSPSETEAFF
TGTGCCAGCTCACCCTCGGAGACTGAAGCTTTCTTT
>-|TRBV20-1|TRBJ2-2|-
CSARASIRGEGELFF
TGCAGTGCTAGAGCCTCTATCAGGGGGGAAGGGGAGCTGTTTTTT
>-|TRBV10-3|TRBJ2-3|-
CAISESERTTDTQYF
TGTGCCATCAGTGAGTCCGAGCGGACCACAGATACGCAGTATTTT
>-|TRBV19|TRBJ2-5|-
CASSIGQAIQETQYF
TGTGCCAGTAGTATCGGCCAGGCCATCCAAGAGACCCAGTACTTC
>-|TRBV11-2|TRBJ2-1|-
CASSLQIYNEQFF
TGTGCCAGCAGCTTACAAATCTACAATGAGCAGTTCTTC
>TRBD2|TRBV6-1|TRBJ2-7|-
CASESGVNYEQYF
TGTGCCAGCGAAAGCGGGGTTAACTACGAGCAGTACTTC
>-|TRBV7-2|TRBJ2-3|-
CASSRGGLGDTQYF
TGTGCCAGCAGCCGCGGAGGACTGGGAGATACGCAGTATTTT
>-|TRBV4-3|TRBJ2-1|-
CASSRHRDKNNEQFF
TGCGCCAGCAGCCGGCACCGGGACAAAAACAATGAGCAGTTCTTC
>-|TRBV7-2|TRBJ2-7|once
CASSLVHSSGEQYF
TGTGCCAGCAGCTTAGTGCACAGCTCGGGCGAGCAGTACTTC
>-|TRBV12-3/TRBV12-4|TRBJ2-6|-
CASSTYAGFGANVLTF
TGTGCCAGCAGTACCTACGCAGGGTTCGGGGCCAACGTCCTGACTTTC
>-|TRBV27|TRBJ1-5|few
CAGRGQPQHF
TGTGCCGGAAGGGGTCAGCCCCAGCATTTT
>-|TRBV13|TRBJ1-2|-
CASSLASIVNGYTF
TGTGCCAGCAGCTTAGCCAGTATTGTGAATGGCTACACCTTC
>TRBD2|TRBV4-2|TRBJ2-3|-
CASSQRDAPSGGTDTQYF
TGTGCCAGCAGCCAACGCGACGCTCCTAGCGGAGGCACAGATACGCAGTATTTT
>-|TRBV11-1|TRBJ2-5|-
CASSLNSKIRWETQYF
TGTGCCAGCAGCCTCAATAGCAAGATTAGATGGGAGACCCAGTACTTC
>-|TRBV6-1|TRBJ2-5|-
CASRPPGPPGETQYF
TGTGCCAGCAGACCGCCGGGCCCCCCGGGGGAGACCCAGTACTTC
>TRBD1|TRBV20-1|TRBJ1-5|-
CSARAGTGWVGQPQHF
TGCAGTGCTAGAGCTGGGACAGGGTGGGTTGGTCAGCCCCAGCATTTT
>TRBD2|TRBV6-1|TRBJ2-7|-
CASSATSGFSYEQYF
TGTGCCAGCAGTGCTACTAGCGGGTTCTCCTACGAGCAGTACTTC
>TRBD1|TRBV30|TRBJ2-7|few
CAWSVGTGGYEQYF
TGTGCCTGGAGTGTAGGGACAGGCGGCTACGAGCAGTACTTC
>TRBD1|TRBV5-6|TRBJ1-2|few
CASSSLNRGGSGGYTF
TGTGCCAGCAGCTCTCTCAACAGGGGTGGGAGTGGCGGCTACACCTTC
>TRBD1|TRBV28|TRBJ1-2|-
CASTAGGQGVYGYTF
TGTGCCAGCACCGCGGGGGGACAGGGGGTCTATGGCTACACCTTC
>-|TRBV20-1|TRBJ2-7|-
CSAPAQAGSSYEQYF
TGCAGTGCTCCCGCACAGGCAGGAAGCTCCTACGAGCAGTACTTC
>-|TRBV29-1|TRBJ2-5|once
CSVEMGGYRAQYF
TGCAGCGTTGAAATGGGGGGCTACAGGGCCCAGTACTTC
>-|TRBV7-2|TRBJ1-1|-
CASSLEVNLNTEAFF
TGTGCCAGCAGCTTAGAAGTGAATCTGAACACTGAAGCTTTCTTT
>-|TRBV7-2|TRBJ2-3|-
CASSPRASRDTQYF
TGTGCCAGCAGCCCGCGGGCTAGCCGCGATACGCAGTATTTT
>TRBD2|TRBV2|TRBJ2-3|-
CASRGQGLAGGFGADTQYF
TGTGCCAGCAGGGGGCAAGGACTAGCGGGAGGATTTGGCGCAGATACGCAGTATTTT
>-|TRBV7-2|TRBJ2-7|-
CASSRSGLTYEQYF
TGTGCCAGCAGCCGTTCGGGACTTACCTACGAGCAGTACTTC
>TRBD1|TRBV7-2|TRBJ1-2|few
CASSPRTGTGLTGYTF
TGTGCCAGCAGCCCTCGGACTGGGACAGGACTGACGGGATACACCTTC
>-|TRBV25-1|TRBJ1-1|-
CASSESGGLGNTEAFF
TGTGCCAGCAGTGAAAGCGGGGGATTAGGGAACACTGAAGCTTTCTTT
>-|TRBV20-1|TRBJ1-2|-
CSATRAEGFYGYTF
TGCAGTGCCACCAGGGCTGAAGGATTCTATGGCTACACCTTC